This T cell receptor (beta chain) was retrieved from a study of blood T cell repertoires in COVID-19. In the study overall: PBMCs, B-cell-depleted T cells, or T cells were the source of the cDNA or gDNA that made up the material.

Per the original data handling: Estimation of nucleated cell counts was performed using reference gene primer amplification. The data were produced by immunoSEQ multiplex PCR, yet TCRdb's version contains in-frame clones alone and is incomplete. V, J and clone size are those of that table, while D and trimming were read from the DNA. The data show approximately 150,000 clones, roughly 86% seen once. Germline-derived CDR1 and CDR2 are LGHNA and YNFKEQ. The CDR3 totals 15 residues. The V end lost 3 bases, the J end lost 6 bases, and 14 bases lay between the germline ends. Sequenced sample: peripheral blood. The TCR was taken from a woman aged 60 to 75 who had recovered from COVID-19. The chain has TRBV4-2 and TRBJ2-2; D possibly corresponds to TRBD1 (6 bases). CDR3 residues: CASSQAIQGPGELFF. The CDR3 coding sequence is TGTGCCAGCAGCCAGGCGATCCAGGGGCCCGGGGAGCTGTTTTTT.